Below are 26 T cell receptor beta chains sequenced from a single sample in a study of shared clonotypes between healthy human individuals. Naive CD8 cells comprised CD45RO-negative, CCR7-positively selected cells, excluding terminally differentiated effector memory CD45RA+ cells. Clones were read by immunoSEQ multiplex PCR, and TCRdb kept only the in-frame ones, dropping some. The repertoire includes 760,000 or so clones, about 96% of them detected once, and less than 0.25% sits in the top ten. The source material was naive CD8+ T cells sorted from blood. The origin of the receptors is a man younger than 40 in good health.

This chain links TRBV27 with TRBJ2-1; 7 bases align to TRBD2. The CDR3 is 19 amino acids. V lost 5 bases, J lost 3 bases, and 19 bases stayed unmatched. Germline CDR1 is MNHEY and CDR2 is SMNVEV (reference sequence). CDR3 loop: CASSPMVLGGGRIYNEQFF. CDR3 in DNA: TGTGCCAGCAGTCCCATGGTACTGGGGGGGGGACGGATCTACAATGAGCAGTTCTTC.

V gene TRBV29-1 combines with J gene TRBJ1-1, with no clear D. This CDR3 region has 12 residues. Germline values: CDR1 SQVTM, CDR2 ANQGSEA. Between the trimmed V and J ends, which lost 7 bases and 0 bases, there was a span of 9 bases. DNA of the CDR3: TGCAGCGCCAAAGGGTTGAACACTGAAGCTTTCTTT. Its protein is CSAKGLNTEAFF.

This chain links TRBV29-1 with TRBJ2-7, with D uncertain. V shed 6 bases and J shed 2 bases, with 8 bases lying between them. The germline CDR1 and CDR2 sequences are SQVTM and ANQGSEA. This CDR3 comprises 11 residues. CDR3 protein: CSVRQTYEQYF. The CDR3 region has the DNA TGCAGCGTGCGGCAGACCTACGAGCAGTACTTC.

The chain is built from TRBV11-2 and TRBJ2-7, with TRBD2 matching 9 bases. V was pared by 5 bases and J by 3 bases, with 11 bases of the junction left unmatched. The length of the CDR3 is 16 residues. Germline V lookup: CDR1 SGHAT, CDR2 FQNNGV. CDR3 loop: CASSQIAGVNNYEQYF. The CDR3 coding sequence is TGTGCCAGCAGCCAAATAGCGGGAGTCAACAACTACGAGCAGTACTTC.

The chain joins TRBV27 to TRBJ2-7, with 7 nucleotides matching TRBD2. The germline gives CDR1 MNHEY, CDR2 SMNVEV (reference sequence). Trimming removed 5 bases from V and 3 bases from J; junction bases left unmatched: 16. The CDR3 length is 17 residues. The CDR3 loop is CASSPSPAGEIVYEQYF. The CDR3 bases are TGTGCCAGCAGTCCCTCCCCTGCGGGAGAAATCGTCTACGAGCAGTACTTC.

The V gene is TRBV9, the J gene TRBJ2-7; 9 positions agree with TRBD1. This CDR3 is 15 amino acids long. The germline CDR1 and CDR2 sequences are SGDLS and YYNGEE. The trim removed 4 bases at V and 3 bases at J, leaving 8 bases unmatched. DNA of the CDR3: TGTGCCAGCAGCACTTCCGGGACAGGGTTCTACGAGCAGTACTTC. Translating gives CASSTSGTGFYEQYF. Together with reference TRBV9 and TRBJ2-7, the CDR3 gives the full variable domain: DSGVTQTPKHLITATGQRVTLRCSPRSGDLSVYWYQQSLDQGLQFLIQYYNGEERAKGNILERFSAQQFPDLHSELNLSSLELGDSALYFCASSTSGTGFYEQYFGPGTRLTVT.

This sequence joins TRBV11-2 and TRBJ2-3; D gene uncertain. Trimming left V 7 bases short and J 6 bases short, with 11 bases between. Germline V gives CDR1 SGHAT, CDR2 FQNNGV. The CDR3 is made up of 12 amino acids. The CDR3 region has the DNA TGTGCCAGCACCTCCCTCTGGGATACGCAGTATTTT. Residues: CASTSLWDTQYF.

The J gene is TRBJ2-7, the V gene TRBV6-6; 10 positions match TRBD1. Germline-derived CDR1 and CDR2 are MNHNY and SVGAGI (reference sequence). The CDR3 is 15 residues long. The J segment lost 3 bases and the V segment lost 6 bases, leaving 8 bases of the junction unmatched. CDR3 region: CASSQTGGKFYEQYF. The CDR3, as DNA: TGTGCCAGCAGCCAGACAGGGGGCAAGTTCTACGAGCAGTACTTC.

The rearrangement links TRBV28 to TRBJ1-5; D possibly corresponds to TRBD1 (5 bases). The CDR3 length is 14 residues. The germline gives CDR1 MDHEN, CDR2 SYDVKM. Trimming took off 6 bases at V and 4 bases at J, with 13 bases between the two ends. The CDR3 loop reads CASSRRQMNQPQHF. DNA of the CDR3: TGTGCCAGCAGCCGTAGACAGATGAATCAGCCCCAGCATTTT. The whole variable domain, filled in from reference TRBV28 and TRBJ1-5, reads DVKVTQSSRYLVKRTGEKVFLECVQDMDHENMFWYRQDPGLGLRLIYFSYDVKMKEKGDIPEGYSVSREKKERFSLILESASTNQTSMYLCASSRRQMNQPQHFGDGTRLSIL.

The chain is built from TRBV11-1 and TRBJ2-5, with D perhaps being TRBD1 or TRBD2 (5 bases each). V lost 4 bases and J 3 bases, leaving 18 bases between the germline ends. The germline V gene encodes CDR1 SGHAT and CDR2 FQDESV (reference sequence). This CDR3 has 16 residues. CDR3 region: CASSSPGRQKKETQYF. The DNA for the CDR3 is TGTGCCAGCAGCTCCCCGGGACGGCAAAAAAAAGAGACCCAGTACTTC.

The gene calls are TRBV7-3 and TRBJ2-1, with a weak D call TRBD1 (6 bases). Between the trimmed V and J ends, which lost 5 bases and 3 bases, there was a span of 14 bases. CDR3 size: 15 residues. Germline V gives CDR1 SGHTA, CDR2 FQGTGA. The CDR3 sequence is CASSPGGGRYNEQFF. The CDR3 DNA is TGTGCCAGCAGCCCTGGGGGCGGCCGCTACAATGAGCAGTTCTTC.

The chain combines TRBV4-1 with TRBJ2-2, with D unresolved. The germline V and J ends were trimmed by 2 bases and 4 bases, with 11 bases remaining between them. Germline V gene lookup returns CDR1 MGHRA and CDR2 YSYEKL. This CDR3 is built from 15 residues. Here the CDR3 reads CASSQLLGPTGELFF. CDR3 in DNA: TGCGCCAGCAGCCAACTGTTGGGCCCCACCGGGGAGCTGTTTTTT.

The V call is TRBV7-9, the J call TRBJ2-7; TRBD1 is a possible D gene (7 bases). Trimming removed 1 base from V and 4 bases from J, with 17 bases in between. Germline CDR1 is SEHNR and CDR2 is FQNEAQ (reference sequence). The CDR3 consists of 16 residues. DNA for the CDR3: TGTGCCAGCAGCTTAGTCCTAGGGGGCGCGGGATACGAGCAGTACTTC. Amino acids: CASSLVLGGAGYEQYF. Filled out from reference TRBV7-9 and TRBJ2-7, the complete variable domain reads DTGVSQNPRHKITKRGQNVTFRCDPISEHNRLYWYRQTLGQGPEFLTYFQNEAQLEKSRLLSDRFSAERPKGSFSTLEIQRTEQGDSAMYLCASSLVLGGAGYEQYFGPGTRLTVT.

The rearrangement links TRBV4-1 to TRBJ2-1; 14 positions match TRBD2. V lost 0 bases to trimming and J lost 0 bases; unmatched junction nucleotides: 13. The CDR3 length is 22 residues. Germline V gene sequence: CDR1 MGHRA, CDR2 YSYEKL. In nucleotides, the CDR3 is TGCGCCAGCAGCCAAGATAGACTTGGACTAGCGGGAGGTGGGACCTCCTACAATGAGCAGTTCTTC. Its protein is CASSQDRLGLAGGGTSYNEQFF.

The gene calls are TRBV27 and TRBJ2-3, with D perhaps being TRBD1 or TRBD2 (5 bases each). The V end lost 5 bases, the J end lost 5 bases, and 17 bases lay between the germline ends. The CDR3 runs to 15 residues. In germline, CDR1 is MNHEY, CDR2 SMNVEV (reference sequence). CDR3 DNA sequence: TGTGCCAGCAGTAATATTGGGGGTGTGGAAGATACGCAGTATTTT. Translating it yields CASSNIGGVEDTQYF.

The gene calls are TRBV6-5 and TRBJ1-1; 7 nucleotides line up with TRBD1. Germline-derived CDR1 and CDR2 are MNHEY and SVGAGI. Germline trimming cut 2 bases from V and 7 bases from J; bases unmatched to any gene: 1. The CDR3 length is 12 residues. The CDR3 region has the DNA TGTGCCAGCAGTTACGGGACAGATGAAGCTTTCTTT. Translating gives CASSYGTDEAFF.

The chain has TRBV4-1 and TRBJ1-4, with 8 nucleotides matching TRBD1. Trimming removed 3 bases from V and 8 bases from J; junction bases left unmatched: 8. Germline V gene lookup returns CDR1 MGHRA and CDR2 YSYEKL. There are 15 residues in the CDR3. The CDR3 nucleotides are TGCGCCAGCAGCCATGAGAGCAGGGGGCTGGAAAAACTGTTTTTT. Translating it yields CASSHESRGLEKLFF.

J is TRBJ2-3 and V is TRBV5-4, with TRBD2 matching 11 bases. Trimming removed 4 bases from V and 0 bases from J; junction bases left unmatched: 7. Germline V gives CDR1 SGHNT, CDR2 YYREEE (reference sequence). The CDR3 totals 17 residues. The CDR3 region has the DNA TGTGCCAGCAGCCTCGGGACTAGCGGTTCTAGCACAGATACGCAGTATTTT. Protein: CASSLGTSGSSTDTQYF.

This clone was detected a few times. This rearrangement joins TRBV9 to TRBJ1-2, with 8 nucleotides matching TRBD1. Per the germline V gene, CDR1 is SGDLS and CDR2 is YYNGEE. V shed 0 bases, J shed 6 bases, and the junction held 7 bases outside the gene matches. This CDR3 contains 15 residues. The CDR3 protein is CASSVVDRGVDGYTF. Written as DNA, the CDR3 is TGTGCCAGCAGCGTAGTCGACAGGGGAGTGGATGGCTACACCTTC. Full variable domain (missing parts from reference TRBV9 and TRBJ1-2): DSGVTQTPKHLITATGQRVTLRCSPRSGDLSVYWYQQSLDQGLQFLIQYYNGEERAKGNILERFSAQQFPDLHSELNLSSLELGDSALYFCASSVVDRGVDGYTFGSGTRLTVV.

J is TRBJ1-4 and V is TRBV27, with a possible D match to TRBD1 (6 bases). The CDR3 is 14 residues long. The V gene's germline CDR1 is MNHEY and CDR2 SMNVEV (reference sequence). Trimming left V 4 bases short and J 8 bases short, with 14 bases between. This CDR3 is CASSSGTLGEKLFF. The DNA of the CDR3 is TGTGCCAGCAGTTCCGGGACACTCGGCGAAAAACTGTTTTTT.

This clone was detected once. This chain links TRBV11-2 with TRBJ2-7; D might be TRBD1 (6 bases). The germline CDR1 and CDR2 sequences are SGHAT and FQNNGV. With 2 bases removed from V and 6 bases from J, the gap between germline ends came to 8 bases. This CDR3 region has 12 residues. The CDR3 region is CASSLTGFEQYF. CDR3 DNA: TGTGCCAGCAGCTTAACAGGGTTCGAGCAGTACTTC.

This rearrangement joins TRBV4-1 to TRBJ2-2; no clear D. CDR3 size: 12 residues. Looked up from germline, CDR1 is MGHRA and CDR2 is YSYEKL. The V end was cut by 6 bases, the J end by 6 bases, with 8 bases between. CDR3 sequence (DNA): TGCGCCAGCAGTCCGGACGCCGGGGAGCTGTTTTTT. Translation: CASSPDAGELFF.

Here the CDR3 DNA reads TGTGCCACCAGCAGAGACAGGCAGGGCAATGAGCAGTTCTTC. Encoded protein: CATSRDRQGNEQFF. The rearrangement links TRBV15 to TRBJ2-1; TRBD1 is a possible D gene (5 bases). The V end lost 0 bases, the J end lost 6 bases, and 9 bases lay between the germline ends. This CDR3 contains 14 residues. Germline V gives CDR1 LNHNV, CDR2 YYDKDF (reference sequence).

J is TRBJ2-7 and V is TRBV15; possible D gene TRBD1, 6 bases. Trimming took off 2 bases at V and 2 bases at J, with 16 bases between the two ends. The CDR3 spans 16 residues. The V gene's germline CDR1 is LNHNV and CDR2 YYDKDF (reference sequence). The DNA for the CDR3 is TGTGCCACCAGCAGACCCTCCGGGACATCTCCCTACGAGCAGTACTTC. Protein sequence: CATSRPSGTSPYEQYF.

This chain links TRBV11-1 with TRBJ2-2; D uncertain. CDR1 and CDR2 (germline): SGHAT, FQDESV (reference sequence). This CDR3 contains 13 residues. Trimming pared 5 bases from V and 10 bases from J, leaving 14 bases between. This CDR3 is CASSLHVPAELFF. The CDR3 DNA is TGTGCCAGCAGCCTACACGTCCCGGCGGAGCTGTTTTTT.

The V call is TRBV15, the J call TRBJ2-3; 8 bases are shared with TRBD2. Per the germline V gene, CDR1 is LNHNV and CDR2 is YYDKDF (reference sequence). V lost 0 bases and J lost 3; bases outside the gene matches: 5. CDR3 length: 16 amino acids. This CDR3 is CATSRDSGGPTDTQYF. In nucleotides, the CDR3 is TGTGCCACCAGCAGAGACTCGGGAGGGCCTACAGATACGCAGTATTTT. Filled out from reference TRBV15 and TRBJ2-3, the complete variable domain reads DAMVIQNPRYQVTQFGKPVTLSCSQTLNHNVMYWYQQKSSQAPKLLFHYYDKDFNNEADTPDNFQSRRPNTSFCFLDIRSPGLGDTAMYLCATSRDSGGPTDTQYFGPGTRLTVL.